Listed below are T cell receptor beta chains from one sample, sequenced in a study of cytomegalovirus exposure and HLA in healthy donors. TCRdb's table, derived via immunoSEQ multiplex PCR, lists solely in-frame clones and lacks some. The repertoire holds 170,000 or so clones, with over 75% as singletons. Input material: PBMCs. The source of these receptors is a woman aged 50 to 60 in good health and CMV-seronegative. CDR3s include the opening cysteine and the closing phenylalanine or tryptophan. A D gene is named only where the DNA matches it firmly.

d_gene: NA
j_gene: TRBJ1-1
v_gene: TRBV5-1
CDR3nt: TGCGCCAGCACCCCTGGAGGGCCCAACACTGAAGCTTTCTTT
CDR3aa: CASTPGGPNTEAFF

d_gene: NA
j_gene: TRBJ2-7
v_gene: TRBV4-3
CDR3nt: TGCGCCAGCAGCCCGAAGCCCCTAAAACAGGGTGGAGTGCCCTACGAGCAGTACTTC
CDR3aa: CASSPKPLKQGGVPYEQYF

d_gene: NA
j_gene: TRBJ1-4
v_gene: TRBV5-4
CDR3nt: TGTGCCAGCAGCTTGCCCGGGGACTCTAATGAAAAACTGTTTTTT
CDR3aa: CASSLPGDSNEKLFF

d_gene: NA
j_gene: TRBJ2-7
v_gene: TRBV28
CDR3nt: TGTGCCAGTCGCACATGGGGGGAGTACGAGCAGTACTTC
CDR3aa: CASRTWGEYEQYF

d_gene: TRBD2
j_gene: TRBJ2-7
v_gene: TRBV6-5
CDR3nt: TGTGCCAGCAGTCGCAATAGCGGGGGGTACGAGCAGTACTTC
CDR3aa: CASSRNSGGYEQYF

d_gene: TRBD1
j_gene: TRBJ2-7
v_gene: TRBV6-5
CDR3nt: TGTGCCAGCAGCCACGGACAGGCCCCCTACGAGCAGTACTTC
CDR3aa: CASSHGQAPYEQYF

d_gene: NA
j_gene: TRBJ2-7
v_gene: TRBV7-3
CDR3nt: TGTGCCAGCAGCCCCCTCGGGGGCTACGAGCAGTACTTC
CDR3aa: CASSPLGGYEQYF

d_gene: NA
j_gene: TRBJ1-1
v_gene: TRBV29-1
CDR3nt: TGCAGCTGTGTGGGGTGGGGGGACACTGAAGCTTTCTTT
CDR3aa: CSCVGWGDTEAFF

d_gene: NA
j_gene: TRBJ2-1
v_gene: TRBV5-4
CDR3nt: TGTGCCAGCAGCTTGCGGGGGGCTCGGAATGAGCAGTTCTTC
CDR3aa: CASSLRGARNEQFF

d_gene: TRBD2
j_gene: TRBJ2-5
v_gene: TRBV2
CDR3nt: TGTGCCAGCAGTGAGGGGGGGAAAGAGACCCAGTACTTC
CDR3aa: CASSEGGKETQYF

d_gene: TRBD2
j_gene: TRBJ2-7
v_gene: TRBV14
CDR3nt: TGTGCCAGCAGCCTACGACTAGCGGGCGACTACGAGCAGTACTTC
CDR3aa: CASSLRLAGDYEQYF

d_gene: NA
j_gene: TRBJ2-3
v_gene: TRBV30
CDR3nt: TGTGCCTCCATCGCTCGGGGCACAGATACGCAGTATTTT
CDR3aa: CASIARGTDTQYF

d_gene: NA
j_gene: TRBJ1-1
v_gene: TRBV6-4
CDR3nt: TGTGCCAGCAGTGAAGGCCCCGTGGACAGTGTTTTCACTGAAGCTTTCTTT
CDR3aa: CASSEGPVDSVFTEAFF

d_gene: TRBD1
j_gene: TRBJ2-7
v_gene: TRBV7-2
CDR3nt: TGTGCCAGCAGCTTAGTATCCCGGGACAGGGGCTACGAGCAGTACTTC
CDR3aa: CASSLVSRDRGYEQYF

d_gene: NA
j_gene: TRBJ1-4
v_gene: TRBV28
CDR3nt: TGTGCCAGCGCCAGAGGGGGAGATAATGAAAAACTGTTTTTT
CDR3aa: CASARGGDNEKLFF

d_gene: TRBD1
j_gene: TRBJ1-1
v_gene: TRBV2
CDR3nt: TGTGCCAGCACCGGACAGGGTGGGACTGAAGCTTTCTTT
CDR3aa: CASTGQGGTEAFF

d_gene: TRBD1
j_gene: TRBJ1-5
v_gene: TRBV6-6
CDR3nt: TGTGCCAGCATGGGGGGGCAGGGGGCTAATCAGCCCCAGCATTTT
CDR3aa: CASMGGQGANQPQHF

d_gene: TRBD1
j_gene: TRBJ1-1
v_gene: TRBV2
CDR3nt: TGTGCCACCTCAAACCCCAGGACAGGGGCCACTGAAGCTTTCTTT
CDR3aa: CATSNPRTGATEAFF